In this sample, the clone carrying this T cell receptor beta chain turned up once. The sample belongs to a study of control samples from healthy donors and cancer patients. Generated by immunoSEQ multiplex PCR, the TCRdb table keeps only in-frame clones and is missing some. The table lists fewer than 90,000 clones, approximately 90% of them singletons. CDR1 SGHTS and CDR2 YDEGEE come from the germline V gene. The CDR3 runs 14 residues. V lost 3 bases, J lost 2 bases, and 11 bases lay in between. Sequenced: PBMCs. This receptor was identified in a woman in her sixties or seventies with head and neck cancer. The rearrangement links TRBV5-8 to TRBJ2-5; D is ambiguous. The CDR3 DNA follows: TGTGCCAGCAGCTCGTATGTGAGGCAAGAGACCCAGTACTTC. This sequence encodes CASSSYVRQETQYF. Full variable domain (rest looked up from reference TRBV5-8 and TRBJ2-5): EAGVTQSPTHLIKTRGQQATLRCSPISGHTSVYWYQQALGLGLQFLLWYDEGEERNRGNFPPRFSGRQFPNYSSELNVNALELEDSALYLCASSSYVRQETQYFGPGTRLLVL.